The text below deals with one T cell receptor (beta chain). This CDR3 spans 15 amino acids. Trimming cost V 1 base and J 0 bases; bases outside gene matches: 3. CDR1 is WNHNN, CDR2 SYGVQD, per germline (reference sequence). Sequenced by immunoSEQ multiplex PCR; TCRdb stores in-frame clones only, minus some. The profile covers roughly 50,000 clones, with nearly 90% appearing a single time and about 15% taken by the ten largest. Described time point: cycle 4 day 1 (C4D1), after less than 7 weeks of nivolumab. Each patient experienced a relapse that followed autologous stem cell transplantation, and brentuximab vedotin exposure varied. These data are taken from a study of PD-1 blockade in classical Hodgkin lymphoma.

The sequence was obtained from a human donor with classical Hodgkin lymphoma. The chain is built from TRBV10-1 and TRBJ2-7; TRBD1 matches 7 bases. This material consisted of peripheral blood mononuclear cells (PBMCs), taken before the fourth cycle of nivolumab. Written as DNA, the CDR3 is TGCGCCAGCAGTGAGTTCCGGGACAGCTCCTACGAGCAGTACTTC. This codes for CASSEFRDSSYEQYF.